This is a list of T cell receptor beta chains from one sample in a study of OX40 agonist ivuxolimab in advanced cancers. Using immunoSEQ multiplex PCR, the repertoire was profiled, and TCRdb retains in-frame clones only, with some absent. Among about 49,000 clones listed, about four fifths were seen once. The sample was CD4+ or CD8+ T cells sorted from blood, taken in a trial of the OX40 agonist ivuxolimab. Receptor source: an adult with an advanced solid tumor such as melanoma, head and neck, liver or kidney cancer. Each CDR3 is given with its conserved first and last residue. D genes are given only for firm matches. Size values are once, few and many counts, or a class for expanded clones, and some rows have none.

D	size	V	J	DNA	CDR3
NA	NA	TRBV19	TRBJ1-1	TGTGCCAGCTTCAGGAGACAGAACACTGAAGCTTTCTTT	CASFRRQNTEAFF
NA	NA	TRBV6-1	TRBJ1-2	TGTGCCAGCAGTGAAGCGAGGAGGGGGACGTATGGCTACACCTTC	CASSEARRGTYGYTF
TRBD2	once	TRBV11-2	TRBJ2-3	TGTGCCAGCAGCTTTGGCGGGGGGGATACGCAGTATTTT	CASSFGGGDTQYF
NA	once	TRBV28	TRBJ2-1	TGTGCCAGCAGTCCCTCGACGGGTTCCAGGGGCGAGCAGTTCTTC	CASSPSTGSRGEQFF
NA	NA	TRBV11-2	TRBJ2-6	TGTGCCAGCAGCTCCCCCCGGGCAGCCAACTCTGGGGCCAACGTCCTGACTTTC	CASSSPRAANSGANVLTF
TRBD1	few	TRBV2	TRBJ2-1	TGTGCCAGCACCCCACAGGGGGCTGTGGGCAATGAGCAGTTCTTC	CASTPQGAVGNEQFF
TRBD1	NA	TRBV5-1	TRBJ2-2	TGCGCCAGCAGCTCGACAGGGGCGAACACCGGGGAGCTGTTTTTT	CASSSTGANTGELFF
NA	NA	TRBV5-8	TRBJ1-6	TGTGCCAGCAGCATTCGCCGGGGCATGAATTCACCCCTCCACTTT	CASSIRRGMNSPLHF
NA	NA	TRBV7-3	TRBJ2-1	TGTGCCAGCAGCTTCCCCTCCAGCGGACACAATGAGCAGTTCTTC	CASSFPSSGHNEQFF
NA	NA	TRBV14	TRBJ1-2	TGTGCCAGCAGCCAAGTTTCCCGAGGCGGCTACACCTTC	CASSQVSRGGYTF
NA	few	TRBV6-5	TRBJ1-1	TGTGCCAGCAGTTACTCGTACGGTATGAACACTGAAGCTTTCTTT	CASSYSYGMNTEAFF
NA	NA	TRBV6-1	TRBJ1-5	TGTGCCAGCAGCCCCCCTGGGAATCAGCCCCAGCATTTT	CASSPPGNQPQHF
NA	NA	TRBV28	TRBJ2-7	TGTGCCAGCAGTTCAACTCGGGGTTCGCTGTACGAGCAGTACTTC	CASSSTRGSLYEQYF
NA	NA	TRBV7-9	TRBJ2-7	TGTGCCAGCAGCTTAGGGGGTCTCAAGGCCTCCGAGCAGTACTTC	CASSLGGLKASEQYF
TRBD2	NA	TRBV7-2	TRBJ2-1	TGTGCCAGCAAAGACGATAGCGGGGGGCGAGGGAATGAGCAGTTCTTC	CASKDDSGGRGNEQFF
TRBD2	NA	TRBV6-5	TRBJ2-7	TGTGCCAGCAGTTACTGTCGGGGGGGGTCCTACGAGCAGTACTTC	CASSYCRGGSYEQYF
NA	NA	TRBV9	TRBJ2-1	TGTGCCAGCAGCGTAGATCCCTTTTCCGATGAGCAGTTCTTC	CASSVDPFSDEQFF
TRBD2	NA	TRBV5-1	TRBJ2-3	TGCGCCAGCAGCTGGACTAGCGGGAGCCCGCAGTATTTT	CASSWTSGSPQYF
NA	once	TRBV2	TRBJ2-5	TGTGCCAGCAGGACTTCGGTGCAGGGGGGCGGGGAGACCCAGTACTTC	CASRTSVQGGGETQYF
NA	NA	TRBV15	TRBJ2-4	TGTGCCACCAGCAGACAGGGGGGTGTCAAAAACATTCAGTACTTC	CATSRQGGVKNIQYF
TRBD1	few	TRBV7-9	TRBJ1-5	TGTGCCAGCAGCTTATACAGGGGGAGCAATCAGCCCCAGCATTTT	CASSLYRGSNQPQHF
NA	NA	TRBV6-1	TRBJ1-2	TGTGCCAGCAGTTCCGCTTTCTATGGCTACACCTTC	CASSSAFYGYTF
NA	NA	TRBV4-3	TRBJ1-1	TGCGCCAGCAGCCCAAGGACGGTCGCTGAAGCTTTCTTT	CASSPRTVAEAFF
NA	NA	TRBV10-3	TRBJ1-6	TGTGCCAGTTGGGATGGACAGTATAATTCACCCCTCCACTTT	CASWDGQYNSPLHF
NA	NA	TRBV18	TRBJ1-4	TGTGCCAGCTCACCTTCTCTACAGGAGCATAATGAAAAACTGTTTTTT	CASSPSLQEHNEKLFF
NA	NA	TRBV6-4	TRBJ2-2	TGTGCCAGCCGGACTACCACAAACACCGGGGAGCTGTTTTTT	CASRTTTNTGELFF
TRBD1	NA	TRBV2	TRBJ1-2	TGTGCCAGCATGAGGGACAGATTTAACTATGGCTACACCTTC	CASMRDRFNYGYTF
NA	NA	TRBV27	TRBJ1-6	TGTGCCAGCAGCTCCGCTGGGGGGTTCAATAATTCACCCCTCCACTTT	CASSSAGGFNNSPLHF
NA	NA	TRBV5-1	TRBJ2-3	TGCGCCAGCAGCTTTCAGGGACCAGATACGCAGTATTTT	CASSFQGPDTQYF
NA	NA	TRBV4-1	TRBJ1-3	TGCGCCAGCAGCCAAGAGTTTCGTGGTACTGGAAACACCATATATTTT	CASSQEFRGTGNTIYF
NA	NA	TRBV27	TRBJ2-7	TGTGCCAGCAGAGCTACAGGGAATCCCTACGAGCAGTACTTC	CASRATGNPYEQYF
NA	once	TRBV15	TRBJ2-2	TGTGCCACCAGCAGAGAGTATAGGGGCGGGGAGCTGTTTTTT	CATSREYRGGELFF
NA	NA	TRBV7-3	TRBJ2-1	TGTGCCAGCAGCCCGGGACTTCTCAATGAGCAGTTCTTC	CASSPGLLNEQFF
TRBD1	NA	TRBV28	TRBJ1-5	TGTGCCAGCAGTTTAGACAGGGACTATAGCAATCAGCCCCAGCATTTT	CASSLDRDYSNQPQHF
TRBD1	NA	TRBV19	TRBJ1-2	TGTGCCAGTAGTCCAGGGACCGTGGGACAGACCTATGGCTACACCTTC	CASSPGTVGQTYGYTF
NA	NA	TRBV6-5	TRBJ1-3	TGTGCCAGCAAGGACGGGGGTCAAGGAAACACCATATATTTT	CASKDGGQGNTIYF
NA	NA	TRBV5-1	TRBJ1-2	TGCGCCAGCAGCTTGTCCGTGGGAAACCTTTATGGCTACACCTTC	CASSLSVGNLYGYTF